This TCR beta chain is from a study of cytomegalovirus exposure and HLA in healthy donors. Study-wide context: T cells numbering about 200 million yielded 95 million to 140 million unique TCR beta sequences in an earlier analysis. Study-wide results and caveats: Based on reports, TCR beta sequences accurately predicted HLA-A and HLA-B alleles for most subjects. One variant, a missense change in DCLRE1C, was linked in a later analysis to TCR beta V- and J-gene trimming.

CDR1 is SGHTA, CDR2 FQGNSA, per germline. Trimming removed 2 bases at V and 4 bases at J, with 5 bases between. This CDR3 spans 12 amino acids. The PCR used 60 Vbeta and 13 Jbeta primers. Original analysis: The count from a later analysis was about 80 million unique TCR beta chains, around 10 million of them shared. Some clones are missing from TCRdb's copy, which holds only in-frame ones; the method was immunoSEQ multiplex PCR. D and trimming were read from the DNA, whereas the V and J calls and clone size are those reported in that table. The sample has 43,000 or so clones, approximately 80% seen once. Concerning this clone itself: Its antigen is not known.

The gene calls are TRBV7-2 and TRBJ2-5, with D unresolved. Sequenced material: PBMCs. This TCR was recovered from a young man in good health and CMV-seronegative. The CDR3 sequence is CASSLNRETQYF. The CDR3 DNA sequence: TGTGCCAGCAGCTTAAATCGAGAGACCCAGTACTTC. The complete variable domain, with remaining parts taken from reference TRBV7-2 and TRBJ2-5, reads GAGVSQSPSNKVTEKGKDVELRCDPISGHTALYWYRQSLGQGLEFLIYFQGNSAPDKSGLPSDRFSAERTGGSVSTLTIQRTQQEDSAVYLCASSLNRETQYFGPGTRLLVL.